This TCR beta chain was recorded in a study of sequential checkpoint blockade in melanoma. This sample's treatment: randomized to nivolumab then ipilimumab (arm A) or the reverse (arm B). Sorted cells were live CD3+CD8+, lacking CD19 and CD56, from PBMCs. The V gene end was trimmed by 6 bases and the J gene end by 8 bases; junction bases not matched to a gene: 8. From germline, CDR1 is MRHNA and CDR2 SNTAGT. CDR3 size: 15 residues. Generated by immunoSEQ multiplex PCR, the TCRdb table keeps only in-frame clones and is missing some. The top ten hold 45% to 65% of the sample, which has 10,000 to 15,000 clones, about 72% seen once.

This rearrangement joins TRBV6-4 to TRBJ2-1; 12 bases map to TRBD2. Sequenced material: CD8+ T cells sorted from blood (inferred from file names), taken from a patient given nivolumab and ipilimumab in sequence. The clonotype originates from a human patient with melanoma. Some clones in this sample may be carry-over from other donors' samples. CDR3 sequence: CASSESLAGGHEQFF. The CDR3 nucleotides are TGTGCCAGCAGCGAGTCACTAGCGGGGGGCCATGAGCAGTTCTTC.